These 17 T cell receptor beta chains were sequenced from one sample in a study of identifying expanded T cells in peripheral blood (dated by TCRdb to about 2019). Libraries were made using the immunoSEQ multiplex PCR assay. Here the immuneACCESS table is served through TCRdb, limited to in-frame sequences with V and J called. Missing clones are a known gap in these copies; in checked studies unresolved V genes cover under half, and the rest lacks a known reason. For this sample the table gives about 80,000 clones, of which 85% to 90% were detected only once. The top ten hold around 19% of the sample. Sequencing was performed on blood. These receptors all come from a person between 18 and 75 years old in good health.

In its sample, this clone was seen once. This chain connects TRBV1 to TRBJ2-3; TRBD1, the D gene given by the table, was not confirmed from the DNA. TRBV1 is marked as a pseudogene. The CDR3 has 17 amino acids. CDR3 DNA sequence: TGCACCAGCAGCCCGGACAAGAACAGGGGAAGCACAGATACGCAGTATTTT. Protein: CTSSPDKNRGSTDTQYF.

The gene calls are TRBV6-5 and TRBJ1-3; TRBD1 aligns across 7 bases. Germline V CDR1 and CDR2: MNHEY, SVGAGI. The V gene end was trimmed by 6 bases and the J gene end by 0 bases; junction bases not matched to a gene: 5. The CDR3 loop spans 15 amino acids. CDR3 in amino acids: CASRLTGPSGNTIYF. The CDR3 DNA sequence: TGTGCCAGCAGGCTGACAGGGCCCTCTGGAAACACCATATATTTT.

The chain links TRBV19 to TRBJ2-6; 8 nucleotides line up with TRBD2. V was pared by 8 bases and J by 0 bases, with 3 bases of the junction left unmatched. The germline CDR1 and CDR2 sequences are LNHDA and SQIVND (reference sequence). CDR3 length: 15 residues. The CDR3 reads CASQRGFSGANVLTF. The CDR3 DNA is TGTGCCAGTCAGCGGGGGTTCTCTGGGGCCAACGTCCTGACTTTC.

This clone appeared a single time. The V and J genes are TRBV5-4 and TRBJ2-5; D uncertain. V was trimmed by 7 bases and J by 5 bases, leaving 21 bases between them. Germline assignment: CDR1 SGHNT and CDR2 YYREEE (reference sequence). The CDR3 length is 15 residues. In DNA form, the CDR3 reads TGTGCCAGCGCCTCGGGTGGGCGGAATCCGGAGACCCAGTACTTC. Encoded protein: CASASGGRNPETQYF.

The chain employs TRBV5-1 and TRBJ2-7; D remains ambiguous. V lost 0 bases and J 3 bases, leaving 13 bases between the germline ends. This CDR3 is 15 amino acids long. CDR1 and CDR2 from the germline V gene are SGHRS and YFSETQ. Written as DNA, the CDR3 is TGCGCCAGCAGCTTGGGACCCTCGGGTAACTACGAGCAGTACTTC. Amino acid sequence: CASSLGPSGNYEQYF. The whole variable domain, remainder taken from reference TRBV5-1 and TRBJ2-7, is KAGVTQTPRYLIKTRGQQVTLSCSPISGHRSVSWYQQTPGQGLQFLFEYFSETQRNKGNFPGRFSGRQFSNSRSEMNVSTLELGDSALYLCASSLGPSGNYEQYFGPGTRLTVT.

The chain employs TRBV7-8 and TRBJ1-2; weak D call: TRBD1 (6 bases). Germline CDR1 reads SGHVS; CDR2 reads FQNEAQ. V was pared by 2 bases and J by 8 bases, with 21 bases between. The CDR3 sequence is 16 residues long. The CDR3, as DNA: TGTGCCAGCAGCTTATTAGTTCCAGGACAGACAAGCGGCTACACCTTC. This gives the protein CASSLLVPGQTSGYTF.

This clone occurred once. The V call is TRBV19, the J call TRBJ1-1; TRBD1 is a possible D gene (5 bases). The CDR3 spans 15 residues. CDR1 and CDR2 from the germline V gene are LNHDA and SQIVND (reference sequence). V was shortened by 5 bases and J by 2 bases, with 15 bases between the two germline ends. The CDR3 reads CASSALQVPNTEAFF. The CDR3 DNA sequence: TGTGCCAGTAGTGCCCTACAGGTTCCAAACACTGAAGCTTTCTTT.

This rearrangement joins TRBV2 to TRBJ2-1; no reliable D call. CDR1 and CDR2 (germline): SNHLY, FYNNEI. This CDR3 contains 13 residues. The ends were cut back, 6 bases at V and 4 bases at J, with 10 bases in the middle. The DNA of the CDR3 is TGTGCCAGCAGCCTGACATTTTACAATGAGCAGTTCTTC. Its translation: CASSLTFYNEQFF.

This chain uses TRBV18 with TRBJ2-1; the match to TRBD2 covers 8 bases. The CDR3 loop spans 16 amino acids. J gave up 6 bases and V 1 base, and 8 bases lay outside the gene matches. Per germline, CDR1 KGHSH and CDR2 LQKENI. The CDR3 sequence is CASSPLGAGVGNEQFF. Written as DNA, the CDR3 is TGTGCCAGCTCACCACTCGGAGCGGGGGTGGGCAATGAGCAGTTCTTC.

The chain recombines TRBV29-1 with TRBJ1-5; D not certain. The CDR3 sequence is 12 residues long. V gave up 2 bases and J gave up 7 bases, with 9 bases separating them. Germline V gives CDR1 SQVTM, CDR2 ANQGSEA. The chain's CDR3 is CSVEKDGQPQHF. CDR3 DNA sequence: TGCAGCGTTGAAAAAGATGGGCAGCCCCAGCATTTT.

The CDR3 reads CASSHERGGTYF. CDR3 DNA sequence: TGTGCCAGCAGCCATGAGCGGGGGGGCACCTATTTT. This chain connects TRBV4-2 to TRBJ2-3; 10 positions match TRBD2. Losses at the gene ends were 3 bases for V and 15 bases for J; bases not matched to a gene: 6. In germline, CDR1 is LGHNA, CDR2 YNFKEQ. The CDR3 sequence is 12 residues long.

This sequence joins TRBV4-3 and TRBJ1-1, with D perhaps TRBD1 (5 bases). Germline V gene data show CDR1 as LGHNA and CDR2 as YSLEER. The CDR3 runs to 15 residues. The ends were cut back, 0 bases at V and 0 bases at J, with 8 bases in the middle. The DNA for the CDR3 is TGCGCCAGCAGCCAAGACCCGACAGTGAACACTGAAGCTTTCTTT. Amino acid sequence: CASSQDPTVNTEAFF.

The V call is TRBV5-4, the J call TRBJ2-1; 8 positions agree with TRBD2. This CDR3 is built from 13 residues. CDR1 is SGHNT, CDR2 YYREEE, per germline (reference sequence). Trimming at V came to 10 bases and at J to 1 base, leaving 4 bases not matched to a gene. Written as DNA, the CDR3 is TGTGCCGCCGGGGGGGCTTCCTACAATGAGCAGTTCTTC. Translation gives CAAGGASYNEQFF.

The chain employs TRBV7-6 and TRBJ1-3, with 9 bases aligning to TRBD1. Germline-derived CDR1 and CDR2 are SGHVS and FNYEAQ. With V trimmed by 3 bases and J by 3 bases, 3 bases remained unmatched. The CDR3 length is 15 residues. CDR3 residues: CASSLQTGGGNTIYF. In DNA, the CDR3 is TGTGCCAGCAGCTTGCAGACAGGGGGTGGAAACACCATATATTTT.

The chain is built from TRBV4-3 and TRBJ1-6; D unclear. The germline CDR1 and CDR2 sequences are LGHNA and YSLEER. The V and J ends lost 4 bases and 10 bases respectively, with 32 bases between them. The length of the CDR3 is 20 residues. In nucleotides, the CDR3 is TGCGCCAGCAGCCGCAAATCAAATTCGGTCTGGGATTCTCCACAATCACCCCTCCACTTT. It encodes CASSRKSNSVWDSPQSPLHF.

The chain joins TRBV6-1 to TRBJ1-2, with TRBD1 identical over 7 bases. J was trimmed by 2 bases and V by 2 bases; bases with no gene match: 11. The CDR3 runs to 17 residues. Per germline, CDR1 MNHNS and CDR2 SASEGT. The CDR3 DNA sequence: TGTGCCAGCAGTGAAATCTCCTGGGAGGGGGCGAACTATGGCTACACCTTC. Protein: CASSEISWEGANYGYTF.

V gene TRBV6-6 combines with J gene TRBJ1-1, with 7 bases fitting TRBD1. CDR1 is MNHNY, CDR2 SVGAGI, per germline (reference sequence). The CDR3 totals 15 residues. Trimming cost V 4 bases and J 4 bases; bases outside gene matches: 9. For the CDR3, the DNA is TGTGCCAGCAGTTCCCAGCCAGGGGGTAGCACTGAAGCTTTCTTT. This encodes CASSSQPGGSTEAFF.